Shown below are 21 T cell receptor beta chains from a single sample sequenced in a study of blood T cell repertoires in COVID-19. The assay was immunoSEQ multiplex PCR, and TCRdb's table has in-frame clones only and misses some. The table records roughly 230,000 clones, around 87% of them present only once. The sample comprised peripheral blood. The receptors originated from an older woman with COVID-19, enrolled during active disease.

The chain is built from TRBV6-5 and TRBJ2-7, with 9 bases that match TRBD1. V lost 10 bases and J lost 2; bases outside the gene matches: 6. Germline assignment: CDR1 MNHEY and CDR2 SVGAGI. CDR3 length equals 13 residues. The CDR3 bases are TGTGCCACCTACCGGACAGGGGCCTACGAGCAGTACTTC. Its protein is CATYRTGAYEQYF.

Notes on this clone: The same CDR3 is also encoded by other DNA sequences in this sample. The chain uses TRBV3-1 (or the pseudogene TRBV3-2) and TRBJ1-1; D is uncertain. The V end was cut by 1 base, the J end by 4 bases, with 7 bases between. The CDR3 extends over 13 amino acids. Germline lookup yields CDR1 LGHDT and CDR2 YNNKEL (reference sequence). The CDR3 region is CASSQVRGTEAFF. DNA for the CDR3: TGTGCCAGCAGCCAAGTTCGGGGCACTGAAGCTTTCTTT.

The V gene is TRBV25-1, the J gene TRBJ1-5; 8 nucleotides line up with TRBD1. This CDR3 region has 14 residues. V lost 4 bases and J lost 3; bases outside the gene matches: 2. Germline V lookup: CDR1 MGHDK, CDR2 SYGVNS. CDR3 bases: TGTGCCAGCAGTGCGGACAGGGTCAATCAGCCCCAGCATTTT. Its translation is CASSADRVNQPQHF.

This chain joins TRBV7-2 and TRBJ1-5; no definite D call. Trimming removed 2 bases from V and 7 bases from J, with 15 bases in between. This CDR3 is 15 amino acids long. CDR1 and CDR2 from the germline V gene are SGHTA and FQGNSA. CDR3 nucleotides: TGTGCCAGCAGCTTACGGAGGGAAGGTTCCCAGCCCCAGCATTTT. Translated, it gives CASSLRREGSQPQHF.

The chain employs TRBV2 and TRBJ1-5, with D uncertain. Germline CDR1 is SNHLY and CDR2 is FYNNEI. V was shortened by 7 bases and J by 0 bases, with 16 bases between the two germline ends. The CDR3 totals 16 residues. The CDR3 loop is CASNDRGGFSNQPQHF. The CDR3 nucleotides are TGTGCCAGCAACGACCGGGGAGGGTTTAGCAATCAGCCCCAGCATTTT. The variable domain in full, completed from reference TRBV2 and TRBJ1-5, reads EPEVTQTPSHQVTQMGQEVILRCVPISNHLYFYWYRQILGQKVEFLVSFYNNEISEKSEIFDDQFSVERPDGSNFTLKIRSTKLEDSAMYFCASNDRGGFSNQPQHFGDGTRLSIL.

This chain links TRBV7-2 with TRBJ1-2; 8 positions agree with TRBD1. The germline CDR1 and CDR2 sequences are SGHTA and FQGNSA. The CDR3 totals 15 residues. After removal of 2 bases from V and 4 bases from J, the junction contained 6 bases not matched to a gene. The CDR3 is CASSLRTGTSYGYTF. The DNA of the CDR3 is TGTGCCAGCAGCTTAAGGACAGGGACCAGCTATGGCTACACCTTC.

This rearrangement joins TRBV19 to TRBJ1-2, with TRBD1 matching 8 bases. The CDR3 runs to 16 residues. Trimming at V came to 6 bases and at J to 4 bases, leaving 13 bases not matched to a gene. Germline V lookup: CDR1 LNHDA, CDR2 SQIVND (reference sequence). The CDR3 protein is CASSPLYGQGGYGYTF. In nucleotides, the CDR3 is TGTGCCAGTAGCCCACTCTACGGACAGGGCGGCTATGGCTACACCTTC.

The V and J genes are TRBV7-3 and TRBJ2-4; 9 bases fit TRBD2. CDR1 and CDR2 (germline): SGHTA, FQGTGA. J was trimmed by 9 bases and V by 1 base; bases with no gene match: 16. The CDR3 is 18 amino acids. CDR3 residues: CASSLNPPPSGVQSIQYF. The CDR3 DNA reads TGTGCCAGCAGCTTAAATCCCCCCCCTAGCGGGGTCCAGAGCATTCAGTACTTC.

The chain carries TRBV7-2 and TRBJ2-1, with 9 bases that match TRBD2. Germline V CDR1 and CDR2: SGHTA, FQGNSA. Trimming at V came to 6 bases and at J to 8 bases, leaving 11 bases not matched to a gene. The CDR3 is 15 amino acids. CDR3: CASRNLAGSSHEQFF. The CDR3, as DNA: TGTGCCAGCAGAAACCTAGCGGGGTCATCCCATGAGCAGTTCTTC.

V usage is TRBV19 and J usage is TRBJ1-1; 8 nucleotides line up with TRBD1. The length of the CDR3 is 15 residues. V lost 4 bases and J lost 1; bases outside the gene matches: 5. Germline CDR1 and CDR2: LNHDA and SQIVND (reference sequence). The CDR3 region is CASSTLTGGNTEAFF. The DNA for the CDR3 is TGTGCCAGTAGTACCCTAACAGGGGGGAACACTGAAGCTTTCTTT.

About this clone itself: Sequence at one end of the junction differs from germline and may be a read error. This chain links TRBV7-9 with TRBJ1-1; perhaps TRBD1 as D (6 bases). Per germline, CDR1 SEHNR and CDR2 FQNEAQ (reference sequence). The CDR3 has 14 amino acids. CDR3 sequence reads: CASSLDRLNTEAFF. DNA for the CDR3: TGTGCCAGCAGTTTAGACAGGTTGAACACTGAAGCTTTCTTT.

The V and J genes are TRBV2 and TRBJ2-3, with 8 bases lining up with TRBD1. Germline CDR1 is SNHLY and CDR2 is FYNNEI. Trimming cost V 4 bases and J 5 bases; bases outside gene matches: 5. There are 14 residues in the CDR3. This CDR3 is CASSGQGAGDTQYF. CDR3 bases: TGTGCCAGCAGTGGGCAGGGGGCAGGAGATACGCAGTATTTT.

The V call is TRBV30, the J call TRBJ1-2; a weak D match, TRBD1 (5 bases). There are 9 residues in the CDR3. V lost 2 bases and J lost 14, with 9 bases in between. Germline loops: CDR1 GTSNPN, CDR2 SVGIG (reference sequence). CDR3 DNA: TGTGCCTGGAGTCAGGGCAGAACCTTC. This codes for CAWSQGRTF.

This chain uses TRBV27 with TRBJ1-1, with D possibly matching TRBD1 (6 bases). Germline lookup yields CDR1 MNHEY and CDR2 SMNVEV (reference sequence). The CDR3 is 15 residues long. V was pared by 5 bases and J by 7 bases, with 20 bases between. This chain's CDR3 is CASSPSGAQGSEAFF. CDR3 bases: TGTGCCAGCAGTCCATCAGGGGCCCAAGGAAGTGAAGCTTTCTTT.

The chain couples TRBV5-4 to TRBJ1-3; tentatively, D is TRBD1 (6 bases). Germline CDR1 and CDR2: SGHNT and YYREEE (reference sequence). V was cut by 4 bases and J by 0 bases, with 11 bases left in between. The length of the CDR3 is 15 residues. The CDR3 sequence: CASSPGGLSGNTIYF. The CDR3 DNA is TGTGCCAGCAGCCCGGGGGGCCTCTCTGGAAACACCATATATTTT.

The rearrangement links TRBV5-1 to TRBJ2-5, with 10 bases aligning to TRBD1. The CDR3 length is 15 residues. CDR1 is SGHRS, CDR2 YFSETQ, per germline. With V trimmed by 5 bases and J by 5 bases, 9 bases remained unmatched. The CDR3 loop is CASREWTGGFETQYF. The CDR3 coding sequence is TGCGCCAGCAGGGAATGGACAGGGGGTTTCGAGACCCAGTACTTC.

This clone occurred once. The V gene is TRBV7-3, the J gene TRBJ2-2; perhaps TRBD1 as D (6 bases). The CDR3 loop spans 17 amino acids. V was trimmed by 1 base and J by 5 bases, leaving 17 bases between them. Germline assignment: CDR1 SGHTA and CDR2 FQGTGA. CDR3 in amino acids: CASSLRNNREGTGELFF. As DNA, the CDR3 is TGTGCCAGCAGCTTAAGGAATAACAGGGAAGGGACCGGGGAGCTGTTTTTT.

The chain links TRBV5-8 to TRBJ1-1; possibly TRBD1 for D (5 bases). Germline CDR1 SGHTS, CDR2 YDEGEE. V was shortened by 1 base and J by 1 base, with 8 bases between the two germline ends. The CDR3 length is 14 residues. CDR3 nucleotide sequence: TGTGCCAGCAGCTTGCTCCAGGGGAACACTGAAGCTTTCTTT. It yields the protein CASSLLQGNTEAFF.

V usage is TRBV5-4 and J usage is TRBJ1-1, with TRBD1 matching over 7 bases. Germline-derived CDR1 and CDR2 are SGHNT and YYREEE (reference sequence). The trim removed 5 bases at V and 1 base at J, leaving 5 bases unmatched. The CDR3 is 14 residues long. CDR3 bases: TGTGCCAGCAGAAAAGGACAGGCGAACACTGAAGCTTTCTTT. Its protein is CASRKGQANTEAFF. Together with reference TRBV5-4 and TRBJ1-1, the CDR3 gives the full variable domain: ETGVTQSPTHLIKTRGQQVTLRCSSQSGHNTVSWYQQALGQGPQFIFQYYREEENGRGNFPPRFSGLQFPNYSSELNVNALELDDSALYLCASRKGQANTEAFFGQGTRLTVV.

The chain carries TRBV6-5 and TRBJ2-5; D possibly corresponds to TRBD2 (6 bases). V shed 5 bases and J shed 5 bases, with 18 bases lying between them. The CDR3 extends over 15 amino acids. The germline CDR1 and CDR2 sequences are MNHEY and SVGAGI. CDR3 amino acids: CASSRTGVVGETQYF. CDR3 DNA: TGTGCCAGCAGTCGCACGGGGGTAGTGGGCGAGACCCAGTACTTC.

The V and J genes are TRBV30 and TRBJ1-5; the D is unclear. V lost 0 bases and J 5 bases, leaving 8 bases between the germline ends. CDR3 length equals 13 residues. The germline gives CDR1 GTSNPN, CDR2 SVGIG (reference sequence). CDR3 DNA sequence: TGTGCCTGGAGTGTAGGCGGGGATCAGCCCCAGCATTTT. Translated: CAWSVGGDQPQHF.